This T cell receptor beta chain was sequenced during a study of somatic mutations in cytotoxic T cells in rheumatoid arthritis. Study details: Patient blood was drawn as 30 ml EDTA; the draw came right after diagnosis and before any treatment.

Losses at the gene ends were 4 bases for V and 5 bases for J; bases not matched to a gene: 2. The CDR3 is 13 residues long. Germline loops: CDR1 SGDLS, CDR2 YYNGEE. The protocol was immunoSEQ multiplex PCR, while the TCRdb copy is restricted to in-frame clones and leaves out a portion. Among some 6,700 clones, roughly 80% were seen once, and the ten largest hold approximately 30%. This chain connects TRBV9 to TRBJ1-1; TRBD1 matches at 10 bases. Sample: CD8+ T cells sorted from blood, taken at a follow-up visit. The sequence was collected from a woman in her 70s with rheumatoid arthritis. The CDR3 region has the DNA TGTGCCAGCAGCCGGGACAGGGGAACTGAAGCTTTCTTT. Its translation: CASSRDRGTEAFF.